The 25 T cell receptor beta chains given below trace back to one sample, sequenced in a study of blood T cell repertoires in COVID-19. Produced via immunoSEQ multiplex PCR; TCRdb's table is partial and in-frame only. The sample shows about 150,000 clones, around nine tenths of them seen only once. Sequencing was carried out using peripheral blood. The source is a man between 60 and 75 years old with COVID-19, enrolled during active disease.

V and J are TRBV11-2 and TRBJ2-7, with TRBD2 matching over 9 bases. V shed 4 bases and J 6 bases; nucleotides not matched to a gene: 13. This CDR3 has 16 residues. Germline V gene lookup returns CDR1 SGHAT and CDR2 FQNNGV. The CDR3 spells CASSSLKPGLALEQYF. Written as DNA, the CDR3 is TGTGCCAGCAGCTCCCTGAAACCGGGACTAGCTCTCGAGCAGTACTTC.

In DNA, the CDR3 is TGTGCCATCGGGGGGGATACGCAGTATTTT. It yields the protein CAIGGDTQYF. The rearrangement links TRBV10-3 to TRBJ2-3; a weak D match, TRBD2 (6 bases). Trimming cost V 8 bases and J 6 bases, with 6 bases left between them. This CDR3 comprises 10 residues. Looked up from germline, CDR1 is ENHRY and CDR2 is SYGVKD.

This rearrangement joins TRBV19 to TRBJ2-6, with TRBD1 as a possible D gene (5 bases). This CDR3 is 18 amino acids long. Trimming cost V 4 bases and J 0 bases, with 16 bases left between them. The germline gives CDR1 LNHDA, CDR2 SQIVND (reference sequence). CDR3 protein: CASSTTGLALSGANVLTF. CDR3 in DNA: TGTGCCAGTAGTACCACAGGCCTTGCACTCTCTGGGGCCAACGTCCTGACTTTC. The whole variable domain, filled in from reference TRBV19 and TRBJ2-6, reads DGGITQSPKYLFRKEGQNVTLSCEQNLNHDAMYWYRQDPGQGLRLIYYSQIVNDFQKGDIAEGYSVSREKKESFPLTVTSAQKNPTAFYLCASSTTGLALSGANVLTFGAGSRLTVL.

V and J are TRBV5-8 and TRBJ2-7, with 7 bases matching TRBD2. V trimming: 2 bases; J trimming: 0 bases; junction bases outside the gene matches: 2. This CDR3 region has 14 residues. CDR1 is SGHTS and CDR2 is YDEGEE in the germline V gene. CDR3 sequence (DNA): TGTGCCAGCAGCTTAGCGGGACCCTCCTACGAGCAGTACTTC. Its translation: CASSLAGPSYEQYF.

The chain links TRBV3-1 (or the pseudogene TRBV3-2) to TRBJ1-5; a weak D match, TRBD1 (5 bases). CDR1 is LGHDT and CDR2 is YNNKEL in the germline V gene (reference sequence). V lost 1 base and J 4 bases, leaving 11 bases between the germline ends. This CDR3 contains 15 residues. The CDR3 loop reads CASSQGAGTNQPQHF. CDR3 sequence (DNA): TGTGCCAGCAGCCAAGGAGCGGGGACTAATCAGCCCCAGCATTTT.

The V call is TRBV25-1, the J call TRBJ2-7, with 8 bases identical to TRBD1. V was pared by 5 bases and J by 4 bases, with 10 bases of the junction left unmatched. This CDR3 is built from 15 residues. The germline V gene has CDR1 MGHDK and CDR2 SYGVNS. CDR3 in DNA: TGTGCCAGCAGTCCATCAAACAGGGGGAAATACGAGCAGTACTTC. Translation gives CASSPSNRGKYEQYF.

This chain links TRBV6-6 with TRBJ2-5, with D possibly TRBD1 on 6 matching bases. The germline V gene encodes CDR1 MNHNY and CDR2 SVGAGI (reference sequence). Trimming removed 4 bases at V and 5 bases at J, with 11 bases between. The CDR3 spans 13 residues. CDR3 coding DNA: TGTGCCAGCAGTTTAACAGGGCCGGAGACCCAGTACTTC. Amino acids: CASSLTGPETQYF.

V gene TRBV13 combines with J gene TRBJ1-2; D is unresolved. The germline V and J ends were trimmed by 0 bases and 1 base, with 6 bases remaining between them. Germline CDR1 PRHDT, CDR2 FYEKMQ (reference sequence). This CDR3 spans 14 amino acids. The CDR3 coding sequence is TGTGCCAGCAGCTTAGGACAGAGTAACTATGGCTACACCTTC. Translation gives CASSLGQSNYGYTF.

The chain uses TRBV6-1 and TRBJ2-7; 8 positions match TRBD1. CDR1 is MNHNS, CDR2 SASEGT, per germline. There are 14 residues in the CDR3. The V and J ends lost 2 bases and 4 bases, in that order; junction bases with no gene match: 4. In DNA, the CDR3 is TGTGCCAGCAGTGAACAGGGGGCGGTTTACGAGCAGTACTTC. This codes for CASSEQGAVYEQYF.

This clone turned up a few times. This chain joins TRBV27 and TRBJ2-2; possible D gene TRBD2, 7 bases. Germline loops: CDR1 MNHEY, CDR2 SMNVEV (reference sequence). V gave up 6 bases and J gave up 0 bases, with 26 bases separating them. The CDR3 contains 20 residues. The chain's CDR3 is CASSTWGGQGLTANTGELFF. Written as DNA, the CDR3 is TGTGCCAGCAGCACCTGGGGGGGGCAGGGCCTGACTGCGAACACCGGGGAGCTGTTTTTT.

Of note for this clone: The sample has other DNA sequences that encode this CDR3 too. V and J are TRBV6-6 and TRBJ1-5, with D hard to call. The germline V gene has CDR1 MNHNY and CDR2 SVGAGI (reference sequence). CDR3 length: 14 amino acids. Trimming cost V 3 bases and J 2 bases, with 8 bases left between them. The CDR3 nucleotides are TGTGCCAGCAGTTATATGGAGGGCAATCAGCCCCAGCATTTT. This gives the protein CASSYMEGNQPQHF.

The V gene is TRBV11-2, the J gene TRBJ1-6; D is perhaps TRBD1 (6 bases). V lost 4 bases, J lost 14 bases, and 12 bases lay in between. This CDR3 is 12 amino acids long. Germline V gene sequence: CDR1 SGHAT, CDR2 FQNNGV. Here the CDR3 DNA reads TGTGCCAGCAGCTCAGGGGACCGAACCCTCCACTTT. It translates to CASSSGDRTLHF.

The chain combines TRBV5-1 with TRBJ2-3; unclear D gene. The germline gives CDR1 SGHRS, CDR2 YFSETQ. This CDR3 comprises 16 residues. V was shortened by 1 base and J by 1 base, with 13 bases between the two germline ends. The DNA for the CDR3 is TGCGCCAGCAGCTTGAAAGGAAGCGCCGGCACAGATACGCAGTATTTT. Protein product: CASSLKGSAGTDTQYF. The entire variable domain, with the rest obtained from reference TRBV5-1 and TRBJ2-3, is as follows: KAGVTQTPRYLIKTRGQQVTLSCSPISGHRSVSWYQQTPGQGLQFLFEYFSETQRNKGNFPGRFSGRQFSNSRSEMNVSTLELGDSALYLCASSLKGSAGTDTQYFGPGTRLTVL.

The rearrangement joins TRBV11-2 to TRBJ2-5; a possible D gene is TRBD2 (5 bases). The CDR3 has 13 amino acids. Germline-derived CDR1 and CDR2 are SGHAT and FQNNGV. Trimming shortened V by 0 bases and J by 7 bases, and 9 bases separated the two germline ends. CDR3 nucleotide sequence: TGTGCCAGCAGCTTAGAGGCGAGGGCGACCCAGTACTTC. Encoded protein: CASSLEARATQYF.

This clone was observed once. The chain's CDR3 is CASSGREKNTGELFF. CDR3 coding DNA: TGTGCCAGCAGTGGTCGGGAGAAGAACACCGGGGAGCTGTTTTTT. The rearrangement uses TRBV2 and TRBJ2-2; D possibly corresponds to TRBD2 (6 bases). The ends were cut back, 4 bases at V and 1 base at J, with 10 bases in the middle. This CDR3 has 15 residues. Germline V gene sequence: CDR1 SNHLY, CDR2 FYNNEI.

This chain connects TRBV9 to TRBJ2-1, with D tentatively TRBD2 (5 bases). The CDR3 runs 13 residues. Germline V CDR1 and CDR2: SGDLS, YYNGEE. The V end was cut by 2 bases, the J end by 9 bases, with 12 bases between. The CDR3 loop is CASSVEGPGEQFF. CDR3 DNA: TGTGCCAGCAGCGTCGAGGGTCCCGGTGAGCAGTTCTTC. Complete variable domain (other parts from reference TRBV9 and TRBJ2-1): DSGVTQTPKHLITATGQRVTLRCSPRSGDLSVYWYQQSLDQGLQFLIQYYNGEERAKGNILERFSAQQFPDLHSELNLSSLELGDSALYFCASSVEGPGEQFFGPGTRLTVL.

To note about this clone: The same CDR3 also results from other DNA sequences found in this sample. In DNA, the CDR3 is TGTGCCAGCAGCCAAGGGGGAGTCGCTGAAGCTTTCTTT. Protein: CASSQGGVAEAFF. The chain has TRBV3-1 (or the pseudogene TRBV3-2) and TRBJ1-1; D is unresolved. Germline loops: CDR1 LGHDT, CDR2 YNNKEL (reference sequence). Trimming stripped 1 base from V and 6 bases from J, with 9 bases between. The CDR3 runs to 13 residues.

The chain links TRBV28 to TRBJ1-1; TRBD1 might be the D (5 bases). This CDR3 is built from 14 residues. Trimming stripped 5 bases from V and 4 bases from J, with 14 bases between. From germline, CDR1 is MDHEN and CDR2 SYDVKM. The CDR3 nucleotides are TGTGCCAGCAGTCCTCCTCGGCAGGGCACTGAAGCTTTCTTT. Protein sequence: CASSPPRQGTEAFF. Drawing the rest from reference TRBV28 and TRBJ1-1, the complete variable domain is DVKVTQSSRYLVKRTGEKVFLECVQDMDHENMFWYRQDPGLGLRLIYFSYDVKMKEKGDIPEGYSVSREKKERFSLILESASTNQTSMYLCASSPPRQGTEAFFGQGTRLTVV.

This sequence joins TRBV7-3 and TRBJ1-5, with D possibly matching TRBD1 (5 bases). Germline V gene sequence: CDR1 SGHTA, CDR2 FQGTGA. The CDR3 sequence is 13 residues long. Trimming removed 5 bases from V and 4 bases from J, with 9 bases in between. The CDR3 protein is CASSLQENQPQHF. The CDR3, as DNA: TGTGCCAGCAGCCTACAGGAGAATCAGCCCCAGCATTTT.

V gene TRBV18 combines with J gene TRBJ1-6; D is possibly TRBD1 (5 bases). V was cut by 3 bases and J by 7 bases, with 7 bases left in between. Germline CDR1 KGHSH, CDR2 LQKENI. The CDR3 runs 13 residues. The CDR3 is CASSPDSNSPLHF. As DNA, the CDR3 is TGTGCCAGCTCACCCGACAGCAATTCACCCCTCCACTTT. Based on the CDR3 plus reference TRBV18 and TRBJ1-6, the full variable domain is NAGVMQNPRHLVRRRGQEARLRCSPMKGHSHVYWYRQLPEEGLKFMVYLQKENIIDESGMPKERFSAEFPKEGPSILRIQQVVRGDSAAYFCASSPDSNSPLHFGNGTRLTVT.

This clone was seen once. The genes are TRBV11-3 and TRBJ1-3; D uncertain. Per the germline V gene, CDR1 is SGHNT and CDR2 is YENEEA. This CDR3 spans 13 amino acids. The ends were cut back, 8 bases at V and 2 bases at J, with 10 bases in the middle. In DNA form, the CDR3 reads TGTGCCAGCCGCGGGGTCGCTGGAAACACCATATATTTT. Protein: CASRGVAGNTIYF.

V usage is TRBV3-1 (or the pseudogene TRBV3-2) and J usage is TRBJ2-2, with D unclear. Germline CDR1 is LGHDT and CDR2 is YNNKEL (reference sequence). Trimming cost V 0 bases and J 4 bases, with 12 bases left between them. The CDR3 is 16 amino acids. In nucleotides, the CDR3 is TGTGCCAGCAGCCAAGATCTACATAGCCCCACCGGGGAGCTGTTTTTT. Translating gives CASSQDLHSPTGELFF.

The genes are TRBV27 and TRBJ1-2; no definite D call. CDR3 length: 15 amino acids. Deletions cut 6 bases from V and 1 base from J, with 15 bases between. Per germline, CDR1 MNHEY and CDR2 SMNVEV (reference sequence). The CDR3 loop reads CASRGTSGINYGYTF. The CDR3 DNA follows: TGTGCCAGCAGGGGCACCTCGGGAATTAACTATGGCTACACCTTC.

The chain couples TRBV21-1 to TRBJ1-2; the DNA was not used to check the table's D call, TRBD1. TRBV21-1 is a known pseudogene. The CDR3 extends over 17 amino acids. The CDR3 loop is CASSKDGTAPNNYGYTF. The CDR3 region has the DNA TGTGCCAGCAGCAAAGATGGGACAGCCCCAAACAACTATGGCTACACCTTC.

This chain uses TRBV19 with TRBJ1-1, with 12 bases matching TRBD1. J gave up 2 bases and V 6 bases, and 10 bases lay outside the gene matches. The CDR3 totals 17 residues. In germline, CDR1 is LNHDA, CDR2 SQIVND (reference sequence). DNA for the CDR3: TGTGCCAGTAGGGTAATGGGGACAGGGGGCTCAAACACTGAAGCTTTCTTT. It specifies CASRVMGTGGSNTEAFF. The full variable domain, completed using reference TRBV19 and TRBJ1-1, is DGGITQSPKYLFRKEGQNVTLSCEQNLNHDAMYWYRQDPGQGLRLIYYSQIVNDFQKGDIAEGYSVSREKKESFPLTVTSAQKNPTAFYLCASRVMGTGGSNTEAFFGQGTRLTVV.